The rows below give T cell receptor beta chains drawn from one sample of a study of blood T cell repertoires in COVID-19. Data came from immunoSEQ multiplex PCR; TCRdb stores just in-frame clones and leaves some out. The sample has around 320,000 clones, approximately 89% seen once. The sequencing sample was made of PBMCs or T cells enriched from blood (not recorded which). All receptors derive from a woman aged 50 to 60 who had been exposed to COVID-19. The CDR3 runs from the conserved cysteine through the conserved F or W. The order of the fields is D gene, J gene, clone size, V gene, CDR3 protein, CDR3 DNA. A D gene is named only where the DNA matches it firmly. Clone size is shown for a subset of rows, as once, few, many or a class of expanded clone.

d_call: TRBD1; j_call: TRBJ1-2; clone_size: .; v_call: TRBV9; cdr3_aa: CASSVGQGAIYGYTF; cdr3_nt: TGTGCCAGCAGCGTAGGGCAGGGGGCTATCTATGGCTACACCTTC
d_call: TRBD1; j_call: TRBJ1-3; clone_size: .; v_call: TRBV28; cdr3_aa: CASSFTQGGGNTIYF; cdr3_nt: TGTGCCAGCAGTTTCACACAGGGGGGCGGAAACACCATATATTTT
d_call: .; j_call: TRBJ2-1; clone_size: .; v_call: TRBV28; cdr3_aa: CASSPQGRIYNEQFF; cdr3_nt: TGTGCCAGCAGTCCACAGGGTCGGATTTACAATGAGCAGTTCTTC
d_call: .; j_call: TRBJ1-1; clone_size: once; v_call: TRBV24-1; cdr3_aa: CATSDLGLPPRAFF; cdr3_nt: TGTGCCACCAGTGACCTCGGACTCCCGCCTCGTGCTTTCTTT
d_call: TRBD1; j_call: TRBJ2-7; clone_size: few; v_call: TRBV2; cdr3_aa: CASRPGTGFDEQYF; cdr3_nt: TGTGCCAGTCGACCCGGGACAGGGTTCGACGAGCAGTACTTC
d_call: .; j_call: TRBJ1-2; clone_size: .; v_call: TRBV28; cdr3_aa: CASSSTSPGIYTF; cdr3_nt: TGTGCCAGCAGTTCGACATCTCCGGGAATCTACACCTTC
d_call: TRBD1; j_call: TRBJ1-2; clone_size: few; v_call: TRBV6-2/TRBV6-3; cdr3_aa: CASSYEGGWRYGYTF; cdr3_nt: TGTGCCAGCAGTTACGAAGGGGGCTGGAGGTATGGCTACACCTTC
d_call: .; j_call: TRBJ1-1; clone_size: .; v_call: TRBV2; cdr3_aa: CARPFGVRTEAFF; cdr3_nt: TGTGCCAGGCCCTTCGGGGTGCGTACTGAAGCTTTCTTT
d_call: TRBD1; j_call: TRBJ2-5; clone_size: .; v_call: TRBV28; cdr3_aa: CASSPTTGTGLRETQYF; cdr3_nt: TGTGCCAGCAGCCCAACGACCGGGACAGGGTTAAGAGAGACCCAGTACTTC
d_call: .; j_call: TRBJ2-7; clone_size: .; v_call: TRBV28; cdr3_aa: CASSWGVAYEQYF; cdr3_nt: TGTGCCAGCAGTTGGGGGGTCGCGTACGAGCAGTACTTC
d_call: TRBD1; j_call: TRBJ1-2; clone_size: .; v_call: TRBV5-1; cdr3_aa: CASRDATGAEGYTF; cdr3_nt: TGCGCCAGCCGCGACGCTACAGGGGCTGAGGGCTACACCTTC
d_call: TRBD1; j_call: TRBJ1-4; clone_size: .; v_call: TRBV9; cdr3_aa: CASSGGTGEEKLFF; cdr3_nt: TGTGCCAGCAGCGGAGGGACAGGGGAGGAAAAACTGTTTTTT
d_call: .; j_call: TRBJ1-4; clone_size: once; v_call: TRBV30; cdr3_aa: CAWKTDSNEKLFF; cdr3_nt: TGTGCCTGGAAGACAGATAGTAATGAAAAACTGTTTTTT
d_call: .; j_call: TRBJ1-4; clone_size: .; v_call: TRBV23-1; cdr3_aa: CASSQYWLCEVCEKLFF; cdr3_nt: TGCGCCAGCAGTCAATATTGGTTGTGCGAGGTTTGTGAAAAACTGTTTTTT
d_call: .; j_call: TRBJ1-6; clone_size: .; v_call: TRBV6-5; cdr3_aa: CASTFTEINSPLHF; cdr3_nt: TGTGCCAGCACCTTCACAGAAATTAATTCACCCCTCCACTTT
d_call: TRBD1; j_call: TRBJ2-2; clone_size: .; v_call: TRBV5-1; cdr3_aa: CASGQGATTGELFF; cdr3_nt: TGCGCCAGTGGACAGGGGGCGACCACCGGGGAGCTGTTTTTT
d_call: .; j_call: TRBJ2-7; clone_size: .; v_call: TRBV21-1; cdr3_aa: CASIGTEQTNYEQYF; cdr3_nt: TGTGCCAGCATTGGAACGGAACAGACTAACTACGAGCAGTACTTC
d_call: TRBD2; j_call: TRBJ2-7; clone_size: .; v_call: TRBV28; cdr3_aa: CASTGGNSYEQYF; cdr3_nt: TGTGCCAGCACGGGGGGGAACTCCTACGAGCAGTACTTC
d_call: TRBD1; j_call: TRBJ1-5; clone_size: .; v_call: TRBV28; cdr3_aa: CASSDLDRGLMEPQHF; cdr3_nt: TGTGCCAGCAGTGATCTCGACAGGGGCCTTATGGAGCCCCAGCATTTT
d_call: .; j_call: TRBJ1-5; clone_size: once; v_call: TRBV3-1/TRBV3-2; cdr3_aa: CASSQDSGGNQPQHF; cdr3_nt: TGTGCCAGCAGCCAAGATTCAGGGGGCAATCAGCCCCAGCATTTT
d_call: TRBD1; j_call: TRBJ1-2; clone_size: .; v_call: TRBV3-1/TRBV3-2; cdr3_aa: CASTPKRGLGYGYTF; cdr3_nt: TGTGCCAGCACACCGAAGAGGGGGCTCGGCTATGGCTACACCTTC
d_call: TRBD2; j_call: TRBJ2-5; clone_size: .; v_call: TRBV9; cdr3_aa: CASSASGGPEETQYF; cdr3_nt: TGTGCCAGCAGCGCTAGCGGGGGCCCCGAGGAGACCCAGTACTTC
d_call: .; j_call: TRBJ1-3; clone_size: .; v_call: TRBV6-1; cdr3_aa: CASSEPGGFSGNTIYF; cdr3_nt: TGTGCCAGCAGTGAACCGGGGGGCTTCTCTGGAAACACCATATATTTT
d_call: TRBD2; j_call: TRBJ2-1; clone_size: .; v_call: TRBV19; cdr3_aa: CAVTPAGRSNNEQFF; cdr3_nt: TGTGCCGTTACCCCAGCGGGGAGATCAAACAATGAGCAGTTCTTC
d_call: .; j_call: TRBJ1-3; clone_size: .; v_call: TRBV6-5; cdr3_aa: CASQRSLSGNTIYF; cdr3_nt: TGTGCCAGCCAGCGCAGCCTCTCTGGAAACACCATATATTTT
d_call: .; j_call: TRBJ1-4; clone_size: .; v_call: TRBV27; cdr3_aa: CASSLSQGMGEKLFF; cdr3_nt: TGTGCCAGCAGTTTATCCCAGGGTATGGGCGAAAAACTGTTTTTT
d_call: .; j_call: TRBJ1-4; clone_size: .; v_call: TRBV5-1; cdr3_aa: CASSLRGSIDEKLFF; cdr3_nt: TGCGCCAGCAGCTTGCGGGGTAGTATTGATGAAAAACTGTTTTTT
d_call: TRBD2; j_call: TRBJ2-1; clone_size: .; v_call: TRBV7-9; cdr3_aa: CASSSGGSYNEQFF; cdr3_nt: TGTGCCAGCAGCTCGGGGGGCTCCTACAATGAGCAGTTCTTC
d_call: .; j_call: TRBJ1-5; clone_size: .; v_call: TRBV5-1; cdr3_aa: CASSLAGYGNQPQHF; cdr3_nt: TGCGCCAGCAGCTTGGCAGGTTACGGCAATCAGCCCCAGCATTTT
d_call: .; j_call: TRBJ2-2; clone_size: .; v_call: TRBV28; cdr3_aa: CASSFMGGTGELFF; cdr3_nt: TGTGCCAGCAGTTTCATGGGGGGCACCGGGGAGCTGTTTTTT
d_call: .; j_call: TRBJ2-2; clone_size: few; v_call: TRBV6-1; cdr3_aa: CASSEAPLNGELFF; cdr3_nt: TGTGCCAGCAGTGAAGCCCCCCTTAACGGGGAGCTGTTTTTT
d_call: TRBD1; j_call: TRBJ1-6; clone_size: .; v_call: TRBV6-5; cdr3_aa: CASSTGEASPLHF; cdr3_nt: TGTGCCAGCAGCACAGGGGAAGCCTCACCCCTCCACTTT
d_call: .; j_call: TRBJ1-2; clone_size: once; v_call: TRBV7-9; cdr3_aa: CASTLLTGSITF; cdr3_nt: TGTGCCAGCACCCTTCTCACGGGATCGATCACCTTC
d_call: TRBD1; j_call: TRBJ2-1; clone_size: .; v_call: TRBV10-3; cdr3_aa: CAIRPQGSAEQFF; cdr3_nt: TGTGCCATCAGACCACAGGGGTCGGCTGAGCAGTTCTTC
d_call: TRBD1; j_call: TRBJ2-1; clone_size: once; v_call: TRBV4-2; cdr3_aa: CASSHAPGQGENEQFF; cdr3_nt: TGTGCCAGCAGCCATGCCCCGGGACAGGGTGAAAATGAGCAGTTCTTC
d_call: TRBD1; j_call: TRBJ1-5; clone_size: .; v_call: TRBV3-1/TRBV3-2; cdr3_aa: CASSSTGDQPQHF; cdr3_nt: TGTGCCAGCAGTTCAACAGGGGATCAGCCCCAGCATTTT
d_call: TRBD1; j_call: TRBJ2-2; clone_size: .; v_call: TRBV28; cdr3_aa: CASSSLRGWDTGELFF; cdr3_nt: TGTGCCAGCAGTTCACTCAGGGGGTGGGACACCGGGGAGCTGTTTTTT
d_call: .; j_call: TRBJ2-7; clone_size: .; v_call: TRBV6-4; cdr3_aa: CASSGLQGTEQYF; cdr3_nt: TGTGCCAGCAGTGGATTGCAGGGTACCGAGCAGTACTTC
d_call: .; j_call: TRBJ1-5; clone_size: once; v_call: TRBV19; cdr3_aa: CASSIWGAQRNQPQHF; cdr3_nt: TGTGCCAGTAGTATTTGGGGAGCCCAAAGAAATCAGCCCCAGCATTTT
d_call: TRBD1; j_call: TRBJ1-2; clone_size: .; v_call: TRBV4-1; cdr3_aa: CASSQVQGAGGGYTF; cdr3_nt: TGCGCCAGCAGCCAAGTACAGGGGGCGGGAGGTGGCTACACCTTC
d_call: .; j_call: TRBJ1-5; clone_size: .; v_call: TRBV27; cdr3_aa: CAGSTSPNFSNQPQHF; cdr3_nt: TGTGCCGGCAGCACCTCCCCAAACTTTAGCAATCAGCCCCAGCATTTT
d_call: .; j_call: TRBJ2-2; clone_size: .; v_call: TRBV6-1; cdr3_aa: CASSEVSRGELFF; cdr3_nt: TGTGCCAGCAGTGAAGTGTCCCGTGGGGAGCTGTTTTTT
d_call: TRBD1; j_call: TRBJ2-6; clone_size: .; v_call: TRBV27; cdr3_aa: CATTPAGGRSGANVLTF; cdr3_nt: TGTGCCACCACCCCGGCAGGGGGCCGCTCTGGGGCCAACGTCCTGACTTTC
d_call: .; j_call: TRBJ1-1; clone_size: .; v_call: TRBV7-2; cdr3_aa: CASSLELRGTEAFF; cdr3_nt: TGTGCCAGCAGCTTAGAATTGAGGGGGACTGAAGCTTTCTTT
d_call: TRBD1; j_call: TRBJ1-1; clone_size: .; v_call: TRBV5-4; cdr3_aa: CASSLYGTGGTEAFF; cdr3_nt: TGTGCCAGCAGCTTGTACGGGACAGGGGGTACTGAAGCTTTCTTT
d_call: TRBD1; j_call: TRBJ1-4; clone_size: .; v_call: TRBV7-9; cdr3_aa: CASSLGRGNEKLFF; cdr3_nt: TGTGCCAGCAGCTTAGGCAGGGGGAATGAAAAACTGTTTTTT
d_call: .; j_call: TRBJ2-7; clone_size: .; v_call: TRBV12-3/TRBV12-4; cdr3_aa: CASSLAPLNEQYF; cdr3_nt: TGTGCCAGCAGTTTAGCCCCCCTAAACGAGCAGTACTTC
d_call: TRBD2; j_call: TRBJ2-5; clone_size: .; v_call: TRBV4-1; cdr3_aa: CASSQDRSGGAWFETQYF; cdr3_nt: TGCGCCAGCAGCCAAGATCGTAGCGGGGGGGCCTGGTTTGAGACCCAGTACTTC
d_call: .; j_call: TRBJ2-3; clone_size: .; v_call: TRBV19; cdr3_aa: CASRLPGTDTQYF; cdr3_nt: TGTGCCAGTCGACTACCTGGGACAGATACGCAGTATTTT
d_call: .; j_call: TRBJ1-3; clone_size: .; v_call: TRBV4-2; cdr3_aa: CASSQDLAYPGNTIYF; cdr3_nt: TGTGCCAGCAGCCAAGATTTAGCTTACCCTGGAAACACCATATATTTT
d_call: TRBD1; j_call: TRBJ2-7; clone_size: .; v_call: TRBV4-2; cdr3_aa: CASSQGGQGVSYEQYF; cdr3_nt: TGTGCCAGCAGCCAGGGGGGACAGGGGGTCTCCTACGAGCAGTACTTC
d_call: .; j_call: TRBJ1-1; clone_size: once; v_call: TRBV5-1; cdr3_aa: CASSLQGNTEAFF; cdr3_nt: TGCGCCAGCAGCTTGCAGGGGAACACTGAAGCTTTCTTT
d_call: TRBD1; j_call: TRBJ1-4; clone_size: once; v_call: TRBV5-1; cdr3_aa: CASRLSGGGEKLFF; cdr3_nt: TGCGCCAGCAGATTGTCAGGGGGCGGTGAAAAACTGTTTTTT